This T cell receptor beta chain came from a study of blood T cell repertoires in COVID-19. Study as a whole: T cells, B-cell-depleted T cells, or PBMCs supplied cDNA or gDNA.

Measured with immunoSEQ multiplex PCR; TCRdb has only the in-frame clones, and not every one. Found here are under 55,000 clones, roughly 90% of them singletons; the top ten hold 3.5% to 5%. Germline-derived CDR1 and CDR2 are MDHEN and SYDVKM. Between the trimmed V and J ends, which lost 5 bases and 4 bases, there was a span of 8 bases. The CDR3 totals 12 residues. Sequenced sample: peripheral blood. The rearrangement joins TRBV28 to TRBJ1-1; possible D gene TRBD1, 5 bases. This receptor was identified in a human donor in a cohort sampled during active COVID-19. The CDR3 nucleotides read TGTGCCAGCAGTCAAGGGGTCACTGAAGCTTTCTTT. Translation gives CASSQGVTEAFF.